This T cell receptor beta chain was identified during a study of blood T cell repertoires in COVID-19. This clone was detected a few times. There are 15 residues in the CDR3. Germline CDR1 and CDR2: MDHEN and SYDVKM. V shed 3 bases and J 8 bases; nucleotides not matched to a gene: 7. As processed by the authors: Nucleated cell counts were estimated from reference gene primer amplification. Sequenced by immunoSEQ multiplex PCR; TCRdb stores in-frame clones only, minus some. D and trimming come from the DNA, and the V and J calls and clone size come from that table. This sample has about 260,000 clones, with 70% to 90% found just once.

This sequence was found in a man aged 55 to 70 who had recovered from COVID-19. The sequenced material came from peripheral blood. The chain has TRBV28 and TRBJ1-6; 7 bases match TRBD1. The CDR3 DNA follows: TGTGCCAGCAGTTTCGGCCAGGGGGTGGATTCACCCCTCCACTTT. It encodes CASSFGQGVDSPLHF.